This TCR beta chain stems from a study of early T cells in non-severe SARS-CoV-2 infection. Overall study context: Sequencing of bulk RNA from unsorted whole blood was done, without chain pairing.

TCRdb redid the calling of the 5' RACE reads with MiXCR, one entry per CDR3 protein. The data contain just under 65,000 distinct CDR3 sequences, approximately 10% of them singletons. Sample: whole blood, taken at baseline. The receptor's source is an adult who was a healthcare worker with PCR-confirmed SARS-CoV-2 infection or an uninfected control (not recorded which).

CDR3 amino acids: CASSAGRTTGELFF. The CDR3 DNA follows: TGTGCCAGCAGCGCGGGACGGACCACCGGGGAGCTGTTTTTT. This sequence joins TRBV7-3 and TRBJ2-2, with D possibly matching TRBD2 (6 bases). V was pared by 5 bases and J by 4 bases, with 11 bases between. Germline lookup yields CDR1 SGHTA and CDR2 FQGTGA. The CDR3 totals 14 residues.